A single T cell receptor (beta chain) is shown here with its context. Its antigen is not known. This entry is derived from a study of a mutant IDH1 vaccine in newly diagnosed glioma. For the study at large: Treated patients showed a male proportion of around 62%, a female proportion of roughly 38%, and a mean age of around 40 years. Most had both radiotherapy and temozolomide beforehand; others had only one. Broader study findings: Pseudoprogression seemingly bore no relation to changes in top peripheral T cell clonotypes.

This CDR3 is 16 amino acids long. Deletions cut 2 bases from V and 6 bases from J, with 14 bases between. Germline CDR1 is MNHEY and CDR2 is SVGAGI. Time point here: baseline, week 1 (first vaccination visit). Documented treatment: pre-vaccination baseline after standard-of-care therapy. Repertoires were generated with immunoSEQ multiplex PCR, while TCRdb's copy carries only in-frame clones and drops some. The table records about 98,000 clones, about 87% of them present only once. Source: PBMCs, taken from a glioma patient treated with radiotherapy, temozolomide or both. The V gene is TRBV6-5, the J gene TRBJ1-6, with D perhaps TRBD1 (5 bases). The sequence derives from a woman aged 45-60 years with glioma. The CDR3 coding sequence is TGTGCCAGCAGTTACGCGAGGACAAGTCTTAATTCACCCCTCCACTTT. This sequence encodes CASSYARTSLNSPLHF.